Presented here are 28 T cell receptor beta chains from one specimen sequenced in a study of PD-1 blockade in classical Hodgkin lymphoma (dated by TCRdb to 2020 to 2021). Explained via the paper, the time point label denotes: cycle 4 day 1 (C4D1), after 5 to 7 weeks of nivolumab. Every trial patient had relapsed after autologous stem cell transplantation, and cohorts A, B and C differed in prior brentuximab vedotin exposure. The method behind the library was the immunoSEQ multiplex PCR assay. The table comes from immuneACCESS by way of TCRdb, which keeps in-frame sequences with V and J called. Part of the clones is missing from these tables; in studies checked, under half for an unresolved V gene and the rest for unknown reasons. This sample lists about 28,000 clones; roughly 78% were detected once. The ten largest make up about a sixth of the sample. The specimen was peripheral blood mononuclear cells (PBMCs), collected before the fourth cycle of nivolumab. Source of these receptors: a human donor with classical Hodgkin lymphoma.

The gene calls are TRBV11-2 and TRBJ2-2; D may match TRBD1 or TRBD2 (5 bases each). CDR1 SGHAT and CDR2 FQNNGV come from the germline V gene. The length of the CDR3 is 14 residues. Trimming pared 5 bases from V and 5 bases from J, leaving 12 bases between. The CDR3 sequence: CASSRDRGTGELFF. The CDR3 DNA sequence: TGTGCCAGCAGCCGGGACCGCGGGACCGGGGAGCTGTTTTTT. Looking up the rest from reference TRBV11-2 and TRBJ2-2 gives the full variable domain: EAGVAQSPRYKIIEKRQSVAFWCNPISGHATLYWYQQILGQGPKLLIQFQNNGVVDDSQLPKDRFSAERLKGVDSTLKIQPAKLEDSAVYLCASSRDRGTGELFFGEGSRLTVL.

The chain couples TRBV28 to TRBJ2-7; 10 nucleotides align to TRBD2. The CDR3 covers 15 residues. Unmatched junction bases numbered 8, after V lost 2 bases and J lost 7 bases. Germline assignment: CDR1 MDHEN and CDR2 SYDVKM. CDR3 amino acids: CASSLILAGVGEQYF. In nucleotides, the CDR3 is TGTGCCAGCAGTTTAATTCTAGCGGGAGTGGGTGAGCAGTACTTC.

This chain uses TRBV14 with TRBJ2-7, with TRBD1 matching 10 bases. CDR3 length: 17 amino acids. Per the germline V gene, CDR1 is SGHDN and CDR2 is FVKESK. Losses at the gene ends were 3 bases for V and 6 bases for J; bases not matched to a gene: 14. The CDR3 here is CASSHTPKTGGLIEQYF. DNA of the CDR3: TGTGCCAGCAGCCACACCCCCAAGACAGGGGGCCTGATCGAGCAGTACTTC.

The CDR3 DNA reads TGTGCCAGCAGTGAAGCCGGACTGTACGAGCAGTACTTC. This sequence encodes CASSEAGLYEQYF. V and J are TRBV6-1 and TRBJ2-7; D is possibly TRBD2 (5 bases). CDR1 and CDR2 from the germline V gene are MNHNS and SASEGT. V was pared by 0 bases and J by 4 bases, with 7 bases between. The CDR3 extends over 13 amino acids.

This clone was seen once. The V gene is TRBV5-3, the J gene TRBJ2-2, with TRBD2 identical over 10 bases. TRBV5-3 is treated as an ORF (open reading frame) with a function not yet certain. The CDR3 consists of 15 residues. V lost 5 bases and J lost 6; bases outside the gene matches: 7. The CDR3 region is CARRLAGGLAGELFF. CDR3 DNA: TGTGCCAGAAGGTTAGCGGGAGGTTTGGCCGGGGAGCTGTTTTTT.

This chain connects TRBV7-2 to TRBJ1-5; the D gene is possibly TRBD1 (6 bases). Germline V gene data show CDR1 as SGHTA and CDR2 as FQGNSA. The V end lost 3 bases, the J end lost 4 bases, and 13 bases lay between the germline ends. This CDR3 spans 15 amino acids. Here the CDR3 reads CASSLNRDTNQPQHF. CDR3 nucleotides: TGTGCCAGCAGCTTGAACCGGGACACGAATCAGCCCCAGCATTTT.

This chain links TRBV7-2 with TRBJ2-1; 9 bases agree with TRBD2. The trim removed 6 bases at V and 6 bases at J, leaving 9 bases unmatched. The CDR3 is 15 amino acids. Germline V gene lookup returns CDR1 SGHTA and CDR2 FQGNSA. In nucleotides, the CDR3 is TGTGCCAGCAGTTCTACGGGACTAGCTGGCAATGAGCAGTTCTTC. Amino acid sequence: CASSSTGLAGNEQFF.

V usage is TRBV6-6 and J usage is TRBJ2-7; D possibly corresponds to TRBD1 (6 bases). V gave up 0 bases and J gave up 2 bases, with 8 bases separating them. CDR1 is MNHNY, CDR2 SVGAGI, per germline (reference sequence). This CDR3 spans 14 amino acids. CDR3 sequence: CASSYSWDTYEQYF. The CDR3 nucleotides are TGTGCCAGCAGTTACTCGTGGGACACCTACGAGCAGTACTTC.

CDR3 bases: TGTGCCAGCAGCGTAGACCACAGGGACTACGAGCAGTACTTC. This sequence encodes CASSVDHRDYEQYF. The J gene is TRBJ2-7, the V gene TRBV9; D possibly corresponds to TRBD1 (6 bases). V lost 0 bases to trimming and J lost 3 bases, with 10 bases between them. Germline loops: CDR1 SGDLS, CDR2 YYNGEE. This CDR3 spans 14 amino acids.

This sequence joins TRBV7-8 and TRBJ2-2; the D is unclear. The germline V gene encodes CDR1 SGHVS and CDR2 FQNEAQ. This CDR3 is 14 amino acids long. V lost 9 bases and J 4 bases, leaving 15 bases between the germline ends. The CDR3: CASSPVSSTGELFF. The CDR3 nucleotides read TGTGCCAGTAGCCCGGTCTCCAGCACCGGGGAGCTGTTTTTT.

V gene TRBV27 combines with J gene TRBJ2-1; D possibly corresponds to TRBD2 (7 bases). CDR3 length: 17 amino acids. Deletions cut 3 bases from V and 2 bases from J, with 17 bases between. CDR1 is MNHEY and CDR2 is SMNVEV in the germline V gene (reference sequence). CDR3 bases: TGTGCCAGCAGTTTCCCCACGGGCGGGGGCGCCTACAATGAGCAGTTCTTC. It is translated as CASSFPTGGGAYNEQFF.

The chain joins TRBV29-1 to TRBJ2-5; D is possibly TRBD2 (7 bases). V was shortened by 5 bases and J by 5 bases, with 9 bases between the two germline ends. From germline, CDR1 is SQVTM and CDR2 ANQGSEA. The CDR3 contains 11 residues. The CDR3 DNA is TGCAGCGTTAGGGGGGGGGAGACCCAGTACTTC. Encoded protein: CSVRGGETQYF. Supplemented by reference TRBV29-1 and TRBJ2-5, the full variable domain reads SAVISQKPSRDICQRGTSLTIQCQVDSQVTMMFWYRQQPGQSLTLIATANQGSEATYESGFVIDKFPISRPNLTFSTLTVSNMSPEDSSIYLCSVRGGETQYFGPGTRLLVL.

In its sample, this clone was seen a few times. The chain joins TRBV28 to TRBJ2-1; D might be TRBD1 (6 bases). Trimming took 8 bases from V and 0 from J, leaving 11 bases between them. The length of the CDR3 is 14 residues. The germline V gene encodes CDR1 MDHEN and CDR2 SYDVKM. The DNA of the CDR3 is TGTGCCAGCTACAGGGATAGCTCCTACAATGAGCAGTTCTTC. It codes for CASYRDSSYNEQFF. The whole variable domain, remainder taken from reference TRBV28 and TRBJ2-1, is DVKVTQSSRYLVKRTGEKVFLECVQDMDHENMFWYRQDPGLGLRLIYFSYDVKMKEKGDIPEGYSVSREKKERFSLILESASTNQTSMYLCASYRDSSYNEQFFGPGTRLTVL.

The V and J genes are TRBV27 and TRBJ2-1; D is uncertain. The CDR3 runs 14 residues. The germline CDR1 and CDR2 sequences are MNHEY and SMNVEV (reference sequence). The ends were cut back, 1 base at V and 0 bases at J, with 4 bases in the middle. CDR3 DNA: TGTGCCAGCAGTTTATTCGACTCCTACAATGAGCAGTTCTTC. This codes for CASSLFDSYNEQFF.

This clone was found a few times. The V call is TRBV28, the J call TRBJ2-3, with unresolved D. CDR1 is MDHEN, CDR2 SYDVKM, per germline. The CDR3 has 11 residues. V dropped 3 bases and J dropped 10 bases, with 8 bases sitting between them. This chain's CDR3 is CASSLGPAQYF. The CDR3 nucleotides read TGTGCCAGCAGTTTGGGTCCTGCGCAGTATTTT.

This clone was observed once. This chain joins TRBV5-1 and TRBJ1-1; D not certain. The V end was cut by 0 bases, the J end by 1 base, with 7 bases between. The CDR3 has 14 amino acids. Looked up from germline, CDR1 is SGHRS and CDR2 is YFSETQ. The CDR3 coding sequence is TGCGCCAGCAGCTTGGTGGCCCAGAACACTGAAGCTTTCTTT. The encoded protein is CASSLVAQNTEAFF.

The table lists this clone with a count of one. The chain is built from TRBV6-1 and TRBJ1-2; D call uncertain. The CDR3 length is 15 residues. V was trimmed by 0 bases and J by 7 bases, leaving 15 bases between them. Germline CDR1 reads MNHNS; CDR2 reads SASEGT. CDR3 DNA: TGTGCCAGCAGTGAAGCTTGGGGATGGTTGAGTGGCTACACCTTC. Translating gives CASSEAWGWLSGYTF.

The rearrangement joins TRBV4-1 to TRBJ2-2; 12 positions match TRBD2. Trimming took 5 bases from V and 4 from J; bases not matched to a gene: 8. This CDR3 spans 17 amino acids. Germline-derived CDR1 and CDR2 are MGHRA and YSYEKL. The CDR3 bases are TGCGCCAGCAGCAGGTCTAGACTAGCGGGAGTCACCGGGGAGCTGTTTTTT. It specifies CASSRSRLAGVTGELFF.

The CDR3, as DNA: TGTGCCAGCAGCTCCGCCCTCGCCCTGGGGGCGCAGTATTTT. Translation gives CASSSALALGAQYF. The chain joins TRBV11-2 to TRBJ2-3, with D tentatively TRBD1 or TRBD2 (5 bases each). With 4 bases removed from V and 10 bases from J, the gap between germline ends came to 18 bases. The CDR3 consists of 14 residues. Germline CDR1 is SGHAT and CDR2 is FQNNGV.

The V gene is TRBV4-1, the J gene TRBJ2-1; a weak D match, TRBD1 (5 bases). The CDR3 extends over 16 amino acids. The V end was cut by 1 base, the J end by 7 bases, with 17 bases between. CDR1 is MGHRA, CDR2 YSYEKL, per germline. The CDR3 nucleotides are TGCGCCAGCAGCCAAGTCTGGGCAGGGAATAGGAATGAGCAGTTCTTC. It codes for CASSQVWAGNRNEQFF.

The CDR3 nucleotides read TGTGCCAGCAGCCAATCGGGAGGGTTTCAGCCCCAGCATTTT. Amino acids: CASSQSGGFQPQHF. V usage is TRBV16 and J usage is TRBJ1-5; D unresolved. CDR1 is KGHSY and CDR2 is FQNENV in the germline V gene. The V and J ends lost 0 bases and 6 bases respectively, with 9 bases between them. The CDR3 sequence is 14 residues long.

This clone was observed a few times. V and J are TRBV21-1 and TRBJ1-2; the D segment call TRBD1 is taken from the table without a DNA check. TRBV21-1 is classified as a pseudogene. This CDR3 has 16 residues. Here the CDR3 reads CASSMRLPGNLNGYTF. The CDR3 DNA is TGTGCCAGCAGCATGCGTTTGCCAGGTAATTTGAATGGCTACACCTTC.

The chain has TRBV27 and TRBJ2-7; D might be TRBD1 (6 bases). The germline gives CDR1 MNHEY, CDR2 SMNVEV (reference sequence). The V and J ends lost 3 bases and 2 bases respectively, with 14 bases between them. The CDR3 totals 15 residues. The CDR3 DNA follows: TGTGCCAGCAGTTTTCGCAGGGGTCCGCCCTACGAGCAGTACTTC. It codes for CASSFRRGPPYEQYF.

The chain uses TRBV27 and TRBJ1-1; D not resolved. V was trimmed by 5 bases and J by 0 bases, leaving 7 bases between them. CDR1 is MNHEY and CDR2 is SMNVEV in the germline V gene (reference sequence). The CDR3 spans 13 residues. The DNA for the CDR3 is TGTGCCAGCAGTCTCCGATTGAACACTGAAGCTTTCTTT. It is translated as CASSLRLNTEAFF.

The chain uses TRBV5-1 and TRBJ1-1; 7 bases agree with TRBD1. Unmatched junction bases numbered 6, after V lost 4 bases and J lost 3 bases. CDR1 is SGHRS and CDR2 is YFSETQ in the germline V gene. There are 14 residues in the CDR3. This CDR3 is CASSRLTGDTEAFF. CDR3 DNA: TGCGCCAGCAGCAGGCTAACAGGGGACACTGAAGCTTTCTTT.

The chain is built from TRBV7-8 and TRBJ2-7, with D possibly TRBD2 on 5 matching bases. Germline V gene lookup returns CDR1 SGHVS and CDR2 FQNEAQ. The CDR3 contains 13 residues. V gave up 1 base and J gave up 3 bases, with 7 bases separating them. The CDR3 spells CASSLGRDYEQYF. CDR3 in DNA: TGTGCCAGCAGCTTAGGACGGGACTACGAGCAGTACTTC.

The J gene is TRBJ2-1, the V gene TRBV19; the match to TRBD2 covers 10 bases. V was clipped by 1 base and J by 9 bases; unmatched bases: 6. Germline lookup yields CDR1 LNHDA and CDR2 SQIVND (reference sequence). The CDR3 is 15 amino acids. The CDR3 coding sequence is TGTGCCAGTAGTATAGGGGCTAGCGGGAGTACTGAGCAGTTCTTC. It codes for CASSIGASGSTEQFF.

This clone was counted only a few times. The chain is built from TRBV15 and TRBJ1-3, with D possibly TRBD1 on 6 matching bases. This CDR3 has 15 residues. V lost 0 bases, J lost 4 bases, and 10 bases lay in between. Germline CDR1 and CDR2: LNHNV and YYDKDF (reference sequence). Here the CDR3 reads CATSRERTAGNTIYF. Written as DNA, the CDR3 is TGTGCCACCAGCAGAGAGAGGACAGCCGGAAACACCATATATTTT.